A single sample gave rise to the 24 T cell receptor beta chains below, sequenced in a study of cytomegalovirus exposure and HLA in healthy donors. The primer mix had 60 Vbeta and 13 Jbeta primers. Repertoires were generated with immunoSEQ multiplex PCR, while TCRdb's copy carries only in-frame clones and drops some. The repertoire holds about 190,000 clones, with around 77% as singletons. Material: PBMCs. These receptors were obtained from a woman aged 18-29 years in good health and CMV-seronegative.

This clone was counted between two and nine times. The chain combines TRBV6-4 with TRBJ1-1; D ambiguous. CDR3 length: 13 residues. The ends were cut back, 6 bases at V and 1 base at J, with 9 bases in the middle. In germline, CDR1 is MRHNA, CDR2 SNTAGT. CDR3 DNA: TGTGCCAGCAGCGCACGGGAGAACACTGAAGCTTTCTTT. The encoded protein is CASSARENTEAFF.

A word on this clone: This may arise from a read error, as a much more abundant clone is one base away. The chain joins TRBV4-1 to TRBJ2-2; TRBD2 is a possible D gene (5 bases). Germline V gene data show CDR1 as MGHRA and CDR2 as YSYEKL. Trimming cost V 0 bases and J 8 bases, with 19 bases left between them. The CDR3 covers 17 residues. The CDR3 sequence is CASSQDWASPGIGELFF. As DNA, the CDR3 is TGCGCCAGCAGCCAAGATTGGGCCTCCCCGGGGATTGGGGAGCTGTTTTTT.

The chain has TRBV19 and TRBJ2-1; 11 nucleotides line up with TRBD2. Per germline, CDR1 LNHDA and CDR2 SQIVND (reference sequence). The CDR3 totals 13 residues. V was clipped by 7 bases and J by 7 bases; unmatched bases: 3. The chain's CDR3 is CASTSSGRNEQFF. The CDR3, as DNA: TGTGCCAGTACCTCTAGCGGGAGGAATGAGCAGTTCTTC.

The rearrangement links TRBV10-3 to TRBJ2-7; a possible D gene is TRBD2 (6 bases). This CDR3 has 13 residues. Between the trimmed V and J ends, which lost 5 bases and 5 bases, there was a span of 13 bases. Per germline, CDR1 ENHRY and CDR2 SYGVKD. CDR3 nucleotide sequence: TGTGCCATCAGTCCCGAACTAGCCCACGAGCAGTACTTC. It codes for CAISPELAHEQYF.

CDR3 sequence (DNA): TGTGCCAGCAGCCGGGGACAGGGTAATTCACCCCTCCACTTT. Protein: CASSRGQGNSPLHF. The chain combines TRBV7-8 with TRBJ1-6; 9 positions agree with TRBD1. V lost 5 bases, J lost 6 bases, and 2 bases stayed unmatched. The CDR3 loop spans 14 amino acids. The V gene's germline CDR1 is SGHVS and CDR2 FQNEAQ.

This clone was seen once. The chain joins TRBV7-6 to TRBJ1-3; tentative D call: TRBD1 (5 bases). Germline lookup yields CDR1 SGHVS and CDR2 FNYEAQ. V was shortened by 7 bases and J by 2 bases, with 18 bases between the two germline ends. This CDR3 spans 16 amino acids. In DNA form, the CDR3 reads TGTGCCAGCACCAAATGGCCAGGGAAGGCTGGAAACACCATATATTTT. Its translation is CASTKWPGKAGNTIYF. Full variable domain (rest looked up from reference TRBV7-6 and TRBJ1-3): GAGVSQSPRYKVTKRGQDVALRCDPISGHVSLYWYRQALGQGPEFLTYFNYEAQQDKSGLPNDRFSAERPEGSISTLTIQRTEQRDSAMYRCASTKWPGKAGNTIYFGEGSWLTVV.

This clone was seen a single time. V gene TRBV29-1 combines with J gene TRBJ2-7; 14 bases map to TRBD2. This CDR3 contains 14 residues. The germline V gene encodes CDR1 SQVTM and CDR2 ANQGSEA. V lost 6 bases and J lost 5; bases outside the gene matches: 6. The CDR3 nucleotides are TGCAGCGTGAGCGGGACTAGCGGGAGCCACGAGCAGTACTTC. Its protein is CSVSGTSGSHEQYF.

The gene calls are TRBV29-1 and TRBJ2-1, with a weak D call TRBD1 (5 bases). The CDR3 runs to 13 residues. CDR1 and CDR2 from the germline V gene are SQVTM and ANQGSEA. The V end lost 1 base, the J end lost 5 bases, and 9 bases lay between the germline ends. The chain's CDR3 is CSVEVGVHNEQFF. In DNA, the CDR3 is TGCAGCGTTGAAGTAGGGGTACACAATGAGCAGTTCTTC.

This clone was seen just once. This chain joins TRBV5-1 and TRBJ2-5; tentatively, D is TRBD2 (5 bases). Near its end, the DNA agrees better with TRBJ2-7, so the J call may be wrong. This CDR3 spans 14 amino acids. Germline values: CDR1 SGHRS, CDR2 YFSETQ. CDR3 DNA: TGCGCCAGCAGCTTGTCCGGAGGAACCTACGAGCAGTACTTC. It is translated as CASSLSGGTYEQYF.

The genes are TRBV5-1 and TRBJ2-3; D gene uncertain. Trimming removed 5 bases at V and 0 bases at J, with 7 bases between. Germline CDR1 is SGHRS and CDR2 is YFSETQ. The CDR3 is made up of 13 amino acids. The CDR3 loop is CASSVTSTDTQYF. The DNA of the CDR3 is TGCGCCAGCAGTGTAACTAGCACAGATACGCAGTATTTT.

This chain's CDR3 is CATSRLRGRSDYGYTF. CDR3 DNA: TGTGCCACCAGCAGACTCAGGGGGCGCAGCGACTATGGCTACACCTTC. This chain uses TRBV15 with TRBJ1-2, with 8 bases that match TRBD1. Germline CDR1 reads LNHNV; CDR2 reads YYDKDF (reference sequence). The J segment lost 3 bases and the V segment lost 2 bases, leaving 8 bases of the junction unmatched. This CDR3 spans 16 amino acids. Full variable domain (remainder filled in from reference TRBV15 and TRBJ1-2): DAMVIQNPRYQVTQFGKPVTLSCSQTLNHNVMYWYQQKSSQAPKLLFHYYDKDFNNEADTPDNFQSRRPNTSFCFLDIRSPGLGDTAMYLCATSRLRGRSDYGYTFGSGTRLTVV.

V is TRBV18 and J is TRBJ2-7, with D tentatively TRBD1 (6 bases). The germline V gene has CDR1 KGHSH and CDR2 LQKENI. The CDR3 has 14 residues. V gave up 6 bases and J gave up 0 bases, with 12 bases separating them. CDR3 DNA: TGTGCCAGCTCTGGGGACACTAGCTCCTACGAGCAGTACTTC. This codes for CASSGDTSSYEQYF.

V and J are TRBV27 and TRBJ2-6; D ambiguous. CDR1 MNHEY and CDR2 SMNVEV come from the germline V gene (reference sequence). CDR3 size: 16 residues. The V end lost 5 bases, the J end lost 3 bases, and 14 bases lay between the germline ends. CDR3 protein: CASSPKIGYGANVLTF. CDR3 DNA: TGTGCCAGCAGTCCAAAAATCGGGTATGGGGCCAACGTCCTGACTTTC. The entire variable domain, with the rest obtained from reference TRBV27 and TRBJ2-6, is as follows: EAQVTQNPRYLITVTGKKLTVTCSQNMNHEYMSWYRQDPGLGLRQIYYSMNVEVTDKGDVPEGYKVSRKEKRNFPLILESPSPNQTSLYFCASSPKIGYGANVLTFGAGSRLTVL.

V usage is TRBV4-2 and J usage is TRBJ2-7, with 8 positions matching TRBD1. Trimming at V came to 3 bases and at J to 4 bases, leaving 14 bases not matched to a gene. Germline assignment: CDR1 LGHNA and CDR2 YNFKEQ. The CDR3 is 17 amino acids. DNA for the CDR3: TGTGCCAGCAGCCATCCCACTTCGGGACAGGACACGTACGAGCAGTACTTC. Protein: CASSHPTSGQDTYEQYF.

The chain is built from TRBV9 and TRBJ2-2; D possibly corresponds to TRBD1 (5 bases). V was pared by 0 bases and J by 4 bases, with 10 bases between. Looked up from germline, CDR1 is SGDLS and CDR2 is YYNGEE. This CDR3 is built from 15 residues. The CDR3 reads CASSVEGLGTGELFF. The CDR3 DNA follows: TGTGCCAGCAGCGTAGAGGGGTTGGGCACCGGGGAGCTGTTTTTT. The variable domain in full, with the rest retrieved from reference TRBV9 and TRBJ2-2, is DSGVTQTPKHLITATGQRVTLRCSPRSGDLSVYWYQQSLDQGLQFLIQYYNGEERAKGNILERFSAQQFPDLHSELNLSSLELGDSALYFCASSVEGLGTGELFFGEGSRLTVL.

The chain couples TRBV5-1 to TRBJ1-2; 9 positions match TRBD1. V was clipped by 2 bases and J by 0 bases; unmatched bases: 2. CDR1 and CDR2 (germline): SGHRS, YFSETQ. This CDR3 region has 15 residues. This CDR3 reads CASSFTGGANYGYTF. In DNA form, the CDR3 reads TGCGCCAGCAGCTTTACAGGGGGCGCTAACTATGGCTACACCTTC.

The chain has TRBV4-2 and TRBJ2-5; 15 bases are a match to TRBD2. The CDR3 is made up of 16 amino acids. The germline V gene has CDR1 LGHNA and CDR2 YNFKEQ. V was clipped by 2 bases and J by 4 bases; unmatched bases: 2. CDR3 region: CASSQRTSGGAETQYF. The CDR3 nucleotides are TGTGCCAGCAGCCAAAGGACTAGCGGGGGGGCAGAGACCCAGTACTTC.

This clone was found a few times. J is TRBJ1-1 and V is TRBV6-6; D is perhaps TRBD1 (6 bases). Germline V gene data show CDR1 as MNHNY and CDR2 as SVGAGI (reference sequence). The CDR3 is made up of 13 amino acids. V was clipped by 6 bases and J by 6 bases, with 14 bases between them. The CDR3 loop reads CASRAQGGPEAFF. In DNA, the CDR3 is TGTGCCAGCAGAGCACAGGGCGGGCCTGAAGCTTTCTTT.

The chain recombines TRBV28 with TRBJ1-6, with 7 positions matching TRBD1. The CDR3 extends over 15 amino acids. Germline V CDR1 and CDR2: MDHEN, SYDVKM. The trim removed 5 bases at V and 9 bases at J, leaving 10 bases unmatched. The CDR3 sequence is CASSPADRDISPLHF. As DNA, the CDR3 is TGTGCCAGCAGTCCCGCAGACAGGGATATTTCACCCCTCCACTTT.

The chain uses TRBV15 and TRBJ2-7; 7 bases map to TRBD2. The CDR3 runs to 15 residues. Germline V gene lookup returns CDR1 LNHNV and CDR2 YYDKDF (reference sequence). V lost 1 base to trimming and J lost 1 base; unmatched junction nucleotides: 4. The CDR3 region has the DNA TGTGCCACCAGCAGAGTTGTGGGGGGGTCCTACGAGCAGTACTTC. Amino acid sequence: CATSRVVGGSYEQYF.

The chain is built from TRBV9 and TRBJ2-3; 10 positions agree with TRBD2. This CDR3 spans 16 amino acids. V lost 4 bases and J lost 5; bases outside the gene matches: 10. Germline-derived CDR1 and CDR2 are SGDLS and YYNGEE. CDR3 loop: CASSPHASGSEDTQYF. The CDR3 nucleotides are TGTGCCAGCAGCCCCCACGCTAGCGGGAGTGAAGATACGCAGTATTTT.

The chain links TRBV7-3 to TRBJ2-7; perhaps TRBD2 as D (6 bases). V lost 3 bases and J lost 6, with 12 bases in between. Looked up from germline, CDR1 is SGHTA and CDR2 is FQGTGA. The CDR3 spans 13 residues. The CDR3 sequence: CASSLAGSAEQYF. CDR3 DNA: TGTGCCAGCAGCTTGGCGGGGAGCGCCGAGCAGTACTTC.

The chain couples TRBV30 to TRBJ1-1; D may be TRBD1 (5 bases). The CDR3 is 12 amino acids. V lost 2 bases to trimming and J lost 10 bases, with 14 bases between them. CDR1 is GTSNPN and CDR2 is SVGIG in the germline V gene (reference sequence). The CDR3 nucleotides are TGTGCCTGGAGTATGCAGGGAGGGCCAGCTTTCTTT. It yields the protein CAWSMQGGPAFF.

Notes on this clone: The junction and the germline gene differ at one end; a read error may be behind it. The sample holds other DNA sequences that translate to the same CDR3. The rearrangement joins TRBV6-9 to TRBJ1-5; 7 nucleotides match TRBD1. CDR3 length equals 15 residues. Germline CDR1 MNHGY, CDR2 SVAAGI. The CDR3, as DNA: TGTGCCAGTAGTTCCCCCACAGGGGGCAATCAGCCCCAGCATTTT. Translated, it gives CASSSPTGGNQPQHF.